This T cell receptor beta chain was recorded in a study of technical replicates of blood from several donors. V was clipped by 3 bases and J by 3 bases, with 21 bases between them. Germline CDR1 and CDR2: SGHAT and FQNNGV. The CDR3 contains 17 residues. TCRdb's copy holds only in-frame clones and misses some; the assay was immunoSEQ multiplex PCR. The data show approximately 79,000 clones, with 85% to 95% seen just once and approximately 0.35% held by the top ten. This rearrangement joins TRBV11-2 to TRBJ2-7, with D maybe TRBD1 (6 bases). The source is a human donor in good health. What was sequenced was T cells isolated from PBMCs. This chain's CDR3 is CASSFPAINRVNYEQYF. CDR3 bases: TGTGCCAGCAGCTTCCCGGCAATCAACAGGGTTAACTACGAGCAGTACTTC.